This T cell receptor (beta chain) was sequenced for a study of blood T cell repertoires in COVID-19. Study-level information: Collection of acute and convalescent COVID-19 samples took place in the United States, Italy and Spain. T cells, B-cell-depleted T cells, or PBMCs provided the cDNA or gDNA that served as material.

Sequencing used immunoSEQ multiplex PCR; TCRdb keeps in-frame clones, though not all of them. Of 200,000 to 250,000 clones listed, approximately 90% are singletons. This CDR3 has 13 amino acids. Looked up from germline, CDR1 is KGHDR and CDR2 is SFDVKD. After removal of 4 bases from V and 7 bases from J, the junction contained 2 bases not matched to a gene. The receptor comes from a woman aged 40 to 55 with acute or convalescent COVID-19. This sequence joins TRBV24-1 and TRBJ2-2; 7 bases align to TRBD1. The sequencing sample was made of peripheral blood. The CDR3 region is CATSDWTGGELFF. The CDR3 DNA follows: TGTGCCACCAGTGACTGGACAGGCGGGGAGCTGTTTTTT.